Following are 30 T cell receptor beta chains from one sample sequenced in a study of cytomegalovirus exposure and HLA in healthy donors. The PCR contained 60 Vbeta and 13 Jbeta primers. Measured with immunoSEQ multiplex PCR; TCRdb has only the in-frame clones, and not every one. This sample yields 200,000 to 250,000 clones, of which roughly 84% are seen a single time; 0.24% belongs to the top ten. Sequenced material: PBMCs. These receptor sequences come from a girl aged 2 to 10 in good health and CMV-seronegative.

The chain has TRBV10-2 and TRBJ1-5; weak D call: TRBD1 (6 bases). Trimming removed 6 bases from V and 3 bases from J, with 9 bases in between. Germline CDR1 is WSHSY and CDR2 is SAAADI. CDR3 length equals 13 residues. This chain's CDR3 is CASRTGYNQPQHF. The CDR3 DNA follows: TGCGCCAGCAGGACAGGTTACAATCAGCCCCAGCATTTT.

The V and J genes are TRBV7-6 and TRBJ2-7; D perhaps matches TRBD1 (5 bases). Germline assignment: CDR1 SGHVS and CDR2 FNYEAQ. V lost 5 bases, J lost 7 bases, and 24 bases lay in between. The CDR3 sequence is 16 residues long. The CDR3 sequence: CASSRFSTTGLGEQYF. Written as DNA, the CDR3 is TGTGCCAGCAGCCGTTTCAGCACTACAGGTCTGGGTGAGCAGTACTTC.

V and J are TRBV6-6 and TRBJ2-5; D uncertain. The CDR3 is 11 residues long. CDR1 MNHNY and CDR2 SVGAGI come from the germline V gene (reference sequence). V gave up 0 bases and J gave up 11 bases, with 7 bases separating them. CDR3 loop: CASSYSGEQYF. CDR3 nucleotide sequence: TGTGCCAGCAGTTACTCTGGAGAGCAGTACTTC.

The rearrangement uses TRBV5-8 and TRBJ2-1, with 11 bases that match TRBD2. Germline CDR1 reads SGHTS; CDR2 reads YDEGEE. The CDR3 runs to 17 residues. Unmatched junction bases numbered 7, after V lost 1 base and J lost 4 bases. The CDR3 here is CASSLLVTSGTYNEQFF. CDR3 nucleotide sequence: TGTGCCAGCAGCTTGTTGGTGACTAGCGGGACTTACAATGAGCAGTTCTTC.

The chain recombines TRBV6-5 with TRBJ1-1; 7 bases align to TRBD1. Trimming at V came to 10 bases and at J to 4 bases, leaving 6 bases not matched to a gene. Germline V gene sequence: CDR1 MNHEY, CDR2 SVGAGI. The CDR3 has 12 amino acids. The CDR3 region is CATRTGGTEAFF. CDR3 DNA sequence: TGTGCCACCCGGACAGGTGGCACTGAAGCTTTCTTT.

This clone came up a few times. The chain uses TRBV27 and TRBJ1-2; TRBD1 is a possible D gene (5 bases). Germline V lookup: CDR1 MNHEY, CDR2 SMNVEV (reference sequence). Deletions cut 0 bases from V and 1 base from J, with 18 bases between. The CDR3 sequence is 18 residues long. This CDR3 reads CASSLSNSAGRGNYGYTF. The CDR3 nucleotides are TGTGCCAGCAGTTTATCGAATTCGGCGGGAAGGGGTAACTATGGCTACACCTTC.

The chain couples TRBV4-2 to TRBJ1-2, with D maybe TRBD1 (6 bases). Germline values: CDR1 LGHNA, CDR2 YNFKEQ. V was cut by 0 bases and J by 4 bases, with 15 bases left in between. The CDR3 sequence is 16 residues long. The CDR3: CASSQDLAGDVYGYTF. CDR3 nucleotide sequence: TGTGCCAGCAGCCAAGATCTGGCAGGGGATGTCTATGGCTACACCTTC.

On this clone: The junction and the germline gene differ at one end; a read error may be behind it. This chain joins TRBV10-2 and TRBJ2-5; no clear D gene. The CDR3 spans 13 residues. Looked up from germline, CDR1 is WSHSY and CDR2 is SAAADI. The CDR3 bases are TGCGCTAGCATTTTGAGGAGAGGAGAGACCCAGTACTTC. Its translation: CASILRRGETQYF.

The chain is built from TRBV7-2 and TRBJ2-5; 10 nucleotides agree with TRBD2. Germline V CDR1 and CDR2: SGHTA, FQGNSA. There are 14 residues in the CDR3. V lost 5 bases to trimming and J lost 4 bases; unmatched junction nucleotides: 4. This CDR3 reads CASSPSSGRETQYF. The DNA of the CDR3 is TGTGCCAGCAGCCCATCTAGCGGGAGAGAGACCCAGTACTTC.

This chain joins TRBV18 and TRBJ2-5; D call uncertain. Trimming removed 3 bases at V and 4 bases at J, with 15 bases between. The CDR3 totals 15 residues. The germline V gene encodes CDR1 KGHSH and CDR2 LQKENI. CDR3: CASSPIYETPETQYF. CDR3 sequence (DNA): TGTGCCAGCTCACCGATTTACGAGACTCCAGAGACCCAGTACTTC.

The chain carries TRBV6-1 and TRBJ2-3, with D tentatively TRBD2 (6 bases). V lost 3 bases to trimming and J lost 0 bases, with 10 bases between them. Germline CDR1 reads MNHNS; CDR2 reads SASEGT. The CDR3 is 15 amino acids. The CDR3 is CASSETEGSTDTQYF. The CDR3, as DNA: TGTGCCAGCAGTGAGACGGAGGGGAGCACAGATACGCAGTATTTT.

The chain employs TRBV2 and TRBJ2-5; tentatively, D is TRBD1 (6 bases). Trimming took 4 bases from V and 5 from J, leaving 14 bases between them. The germline V gene encodes CDR1 SNHLY and CDR2 FYNNEI. This CDR3 has 14 residues. CDR3 in amino acids: CASSGQQGWETQYF. CDR3 coding DNA: TGTGCCAGCAGTGGGCAACAGGGATGGGAGACCCAGTACTTC.

The CDR3 bases are TGTGCCAGCAGCTCCGGACTAGCGGGGGCCCTGGGGACAGATACGCAGTATTTT. Translation gives CASSSGLAGALGTDTQYF. The J gene is TRBJ2-3, the V gene TRBV13; TRBD2 agrees at 13 bases. Germline lookup yields CDR1 PRHDT and CDR2 FYEKMQ (reference sequence). The CDR3 extends over 18 amino acids. Germline trimming cut 4 bases from V and 3 bases from J; bases unmatched to any gene: 10.

In nucleotides, the CDR3 is TGTGCCAGCGGGGGCCTGGGACAGGGGACAGATACGCAGTATTTT. This codes for CASGGLGQGTDTQYF. The chain carries TRBV25-1 and TRBJ2-3; 10 positions match TRBD1. Germline V lookup: CDR1 MGHDK, CDR2 SYGVNS. V lost 8 bases and J lost 3; bases outside the gene matches: 8. The CDR3 spans 15 residues.

This clone has just one count. J is TRBJ2-7 and V is TRBV10-2, with 10 bases that match TRBD2. The CDR3 sequence is 14 residues long. J was trimmed by 2 bases and V by 7 bases; bases with no gene match: 5. Per the germline V gene, CDR1 is WSHSY and CDR2 is SAAADI. In nucleotides, the CDR3 is TGCGCCAGCACTAGCGGGAGAGGCGCCTACGAGCAGTACTTC. Translated: CASTSGRGAYEQYF.

The V and J genes are TRBV7-9 and TRBJ1-2; TRBD1 agrees at 10 bases. CDR3 length: 14 residues. Germline lookup yields CDR1 SEHNR and CDR2 FQNEAQ (reference sequence). The V and J ends lost 6 bases and 8 bases, in that order; junction bases with no gene match: 9. This CDR3 is CASSYGTGVGGYTF. The CDR3 DNA reads TGTGCCAGCAGTTACGGGACAGGGGTCGGGGGCTACACCTTC.

The chain employs TRBV18 and TRBJ2-1, with D possibly being TRBD1 (6 bases). Germline loops: CDR1 KGHSH, CDR2 LQKENI. Trimming took 3 bases from V and 2 from J, leaving 14 bases between them. This CDR3 contains 16 residues. In DNA form, the CDR3 reads TGTGCCAGCTCACCGGGGGCCGGCACTACCTACAATGAGCAGTTCTTC. As protein: CASSPGAGTTYNEQFF.

The V call is TRBV19, the J call TRBJ2-6; D is possibly TRBD1 (5 bases). This CDR3 has 21 residues. The V gene's germline CDR1 is LNHDA and CDR2 SQIVND (reference sequence). Trimming took off 5 bases at V and 1 base at J, with 27 bases between the two ends. The CDR3 reads CASSAYIGAGQVRSGANVLTF. The CDR3, as DNA: TGTGCCAGTAGTGCCTATATAGGGGCTGGGCAGGTCAGGTCTGGGGCCAACGTCCTGACTTTC.

V is TRBV2 and J is TRBJ2-1, with 8 bases aligning to TRBD2. Per germline, CDR1 SNHLY and CDR2 FYNNEI. V shed 8 bases and J 7 bases; nucleotides not matched to a gene: 10. The CDR3 contains 14 residues. CDR3 in amino acids: CASLASGSWNEQFF. For the CDR3, the DNA is TGTGCCAGCTTAGCCAGCGGGAGTTGGAATGAGCAGTTCTTC.

The rearrangement uses TRBV11-3 and TRBJ2-6, with 8 bases that match TRBD1. Germline values: CDR1 SGHNT, CDR2 YENEEA. J gave up 1 base and V 1 base, and 3 bases lay outside the gene matches. This CDR3 has 17 amino acids. The chain's CDR3 is CASSLGTGSSGANVLTF. The CDR3 region has the DNA TGTGCCAGCAGCTTAGGGACAGGGTCTTCTGGGGCCAACGTCCTGACTTTC.

The chain uses TRBV25-1 and TRBJ1-4; TRBD1 aligns across 7 bases. Per the germline V gene, CDR1 is MGHDK and CDR2 is SYGVNS. CDR3 length: 15 amino acids. V trimming: 3 bases; J trimming: 6 bases; junction bases outside the gene matches: 7. For the CDR3, the DNA is TGTGCCAGCAGTGACTACAGGGGTGAGGATGAAAAACTGTTTTTT. Protein: CASSDYRGEDEKLFF.

The V gene is TRBV4-1, the J gene TRBJ2-3; the match to TRBD2 covers 8 bases. J gave up 0 bases and V 1 base, and 15 bases lay outside the gene matches. The germline CDR1 and CDR2 sequences are MGHRA and YSYEKL. The CDR3 consists of 20 residues. The CDR3 DNA reads as TGCGCCAGCAGCCAAGCACGGGGGGGTAGCGGGACCCGAAGCACAGATACGCAGTATTTT. This encodes CASSQARGGSGTRSTDTQYF.

This clone has a handful of counts. The chain links TRBV7-9 to TRBJ2-1; tentative D call: TRBD2 (5 bases). The germline gives CDR1 SEHNR, CDR2 FQNEAQ (reference sequence). V lost 3 bases and J 9 bases, leaving 12 bases between the germline ends. The CDR3 is made up of 13 amino acids. The CDR3 protein is CASSLEVYLEQFF. In DNA, the CDR3 is TGTGCCAGCAGCTTGGAGGTATACCTTGAGCAGTTCTTC.

This clone has a single count. The rearrangement uses TRBV7-9 and TRBJ2-6; tentative D call: TRBD1 (6 bases). Germline V gene data show CDR1 as SEHNR and CDR2 as FQNEAQ (reference sequence). Trimming cost V 5 bases and J 0 bases, with 14 bases left between them. CDR3 length equals 17 residues. The CDR3 region is CASSPPTGTSGANVLTF. The CDR3 DNA reads TGTGCCAGCAGCCCACCAACAGGGACCTCTGGGGCCAACGTCCTGACTTTC.

The chain combines TRBV4-2 with TRBJ2-5; 7 bases align to TRBD2. Trimming took 0 bases from V and 2 from J; bases not matched to a gene: 9. Per germline, CDR1 LGHNA and CDR2 YNFKEQ. This CDR3 contains 17 residues. Here the CDR3 reads CASSQDRISSGQETQYF. In DNA form, the CDR3 reads TGTGCCAGCAGCCAAGACCGCATATCTAGCGGTCAAGAGACCCAGTACTTC.

The V call is TRBV19, the J call TRBJ1-1, with 10 positions matching TRBD1. V was clipped by 6 bases and J by 5 bases; unmatched bases: 9. The length of the CDR3 is 15 residues. Germline V gene data show CDR1 as LNHDA and CDR2 as SQIVND (reference sequence). The CDR3 loop reads CASRDKTGGATEAFF. DNA of the CDR3: TGTGCCAGTAGAGATAAGACAGGGGGCGCGACTGAAGCTTTCTTT.

The chain is built from TRBV6-1 and TRBJ2-3; 13 bases are shared with TRBD2. J was trimmed by 5 bases and V by 2 bases; bases with no gene match: 4. The CDR3 sequence is 16 residues long. CDR1 and CDR2 from the germline V gene are MNHNS and SASEGT. The CDR3 loop reads CASSEKTSGGIDTQYF. In DNA, the CDR3 is TGTGCCAGCAGTGAAAAGACTAGCGGGGGGATAGATACGCAGTATTTT.

The gene calls are TRBV7-2 and TRBJ2-1; D not resolved. Deletions cut 5 bases from V and 0 bases from J, with 11 bases between. The CDR3 consists of 15 residues. Germline loops: CDR1 SGHTA, CDR2 FQGNSA. The CDR3 protein is CASSRSVSSYNEQFF. In DNA form, the CDR3 reads TGTGCCAGCAGCCGCAGTGTCAGCTCCTACAATGAGCAGTTCTTC.

This chain connects TRBV28 to TRBJ2-3, with 11 bases fitting TRBD2. Germline loops: CDR1 MDHEN, CDR2 SYDVKM. V was clipped by 3 bases and J by 7 bases; unmatched bases: 6. The CDR3 extends over 15 amino acids. CDR3 coding DNA: TGTGCCAGCAGTTTTACAACTAGCGGGAGCAATACGCAGTATTTT. As protein: CASSFTTSGSNTQYF.

The chain joins TRBV7-2 to TRBJ1-4; 8 bases fit TRBD1. J gave up 8 bases and V 3 bases, and 5 bases lay outside the gene matches. Germline V CDR1 and CDR2: SGHTA, FQGNSA. CDR3 length: 14 amino acids. In nucleotides, the CDR3 is TGTGCCAGCAGCTTCACAGGGGGTGCGGAAAAACTGTTTTTT. Translating it yields CASSFTGGAEKLFF.